This passage covers 14 T cell receptor beta chains from one sample sequenced in a study of cytomegalovirus exposure and HLA in healthy donors. The primer mix had 60 Vbeta and 13 Jbeta primers. Measured with immunoSEQ multiplex PCR; TCRdb has only the in-frame clones, and not every one. This table holds about 120,000 clones, about four fifths found once. The sample was PBMCs. The receptors were sampled from a man aged 30 to 45 in good health and CMV-seropositive.

This chain links TRBV7-3 with TRBJ2-1; 10 bases match TRBD2. Germline V gene lookup returns CDR1 SGHTA and CDR2 FQGTGA. The CDR3 loop spans 15 amino acids. J was trimmed by 3 bases and V by 2 bases; bases with no gene match: 1. In DNA, the CDR3 is TGTGCCAGCAGCTTAGTAGCGGGGGGCTACAATGAGCAGTTCTTC. This translates into CASSLVAGGYNEQFF.

This chain connects TRBV19 to TRBJ2-5; 7 bases are a match to TRBD1. CDR1 and CDR2 (germline): LNHDA, SQIVND (reference sequence). This CDR3 contains 14 residues. Trimming took 6 bases from V and 5 from J; bases not matched to a gene: 9. DNA of the CDR3: TGTGCCAGTAGGATTAAGACAGGGTTGGAGACCCAGTACTTC. Translating gives CASRIKTGLETQYF.

The chain is built from TRBV27 and TRBJ2-7, with a possible D match to TRBD1 (5 bases). Trimming cost V 6 bases and J 0 bases, with 6 bases left between them. Germline values: CDR1 MNHEY, CDR2 SMNVEV (reference sequence). This CDR3 spans 12 amino acids. The DNA of the CDR3 is TGTGCCAGCAGGGGGCTCTCCTACGAGCAGTACTTC. This codes for CASRGLSYEQYF.

The chain has TRBV4-2 and TRBJ2-3; D not certain. V lost 0 bases, J lost 6 bases, and 4 bases lay in between. Germline V gives CDR1 LGHNA, CDR2 YNFKEQ. The CDR3 has 12 residues. CDR3 region: CASSQEQDTQYF. The CDR3 DNA sequence: TGTGCCAGCAGCCAAGAGCAGGATACGCAGTATTTT.

This clone was detected a few times. The chain has TRBV28 and TRBJ1-5, with TRBD1 matching 8 bases. The trim removed 1 base at V and 5 bases at J, leaving 4 bases unmatched. Germline assignment: CDR1 MDHEN and CDR2 SYDVKM. This CDR3 contains 15 residues. In DNA, the CDR3 is TGTGCCAGCAGTTTATCGGCAGGGGGCTATCAGCCCCAGCATTTT. Translation gives CASSLSAGGYQPQHF.

The rearrangement joins TRBV6-1 to TRBJ1-5; D gene uncertain. From germline, CDR1 is MNHNS and CDR2 SASEGT. The CDR3 covers 14 residues. V shed 11 bases and J shed 1 base, with 15 bases lying between them. The CDR3: CAGGLLRSNQPQHF. CDR3 DNA: TGTGCCGGTGGACTCCTTAGGAGCAATCAGCCCCAGCATTTT.

In DNA form, the CDR3 reads TGTGCCAGCAGTCCCCGAAGACTAGCGGGAGGGACGTACGAGCAGTACTTC. The encoded protein is CASSPRRLAGGTYEQYF. The V gene is TRBV28, the J gene TRBJ2-7; 14 bases align to TRBD2. Trimming took 5 bases from V and 4 from J; bases not matched to a gene: 10. The V gene's germline CDR1 is MDHEN and CDR2 SYDVKM. CDR3 length: 17 amino acids.

The chain joins TRBV2 to TRBJ2-5; TRBD1 matches at 7 bases. The CDR3 is made up of 14 amino acids. Trimming removed 8 bases from V and 3 bases from J; junction bases left unmatched: 9. The germline CDR1 and CDR2 sequences are SNHLY and FYNNEI. The CDR3 bases are TGTGCCAGCCCTAAACGGGACAGTAAAGAGACCCAGTACTTC. This sequence encodes CASPKRDSKETQYF.

The chain employs TRBV27 and TRBJ2-2; D may be TRBD1 (5 bases). Germline V gene data show CDR1 as MNHEY and CDR2 as SMNVEV (reference sequence). Trimming shortened V by 2 bases and J by 9 bases, and 16 bases separated the two germline ends. This CDR3 has 15 amino acids. The CDR3: CASSLGQGLFRELFF. The CDR3, as DNA: TGTGCCAGCAGTTTAGGGCAGGGCTTATTCCGGGAGCTGTTTTTT.

This clone was counted between two and nine times. The chain links TRBV7-2 to TRBJ2-7; 8 bases line up with TRBD1. The V segment lost 5 bases and the J segment 0 bases; nucleotides outside the gene matches: 6. Germline V gives CDR1 SGHTA, CDR2 FQGNSA. The CDR3 is 15 amino acids. The CDR3: CASSGFGQGSYEQYF. DNA of the CDR3: TGTGCCAGCAGCGGCTTTGGACAGGGCTCCTACGAGCAGTACTTC.

This rearrangement joins TRBV18 to TRBJ1-4, with 8 nucleotides matching TRBD1. The germline CDR1 and CDR2 sequences are KGHSH and LQKENI. This CDR3 is 15 amino acids long. Trimming cost V 1 base and J 8 bases; bases outside gene matches: 6. CDR3 protein: CASSPRLGQGEKLFF. As DNA, the CDR3 is TGTGCCAGCTCACCACGGTTAGGACAGGGAGAAAAACTGTTTTTT.

The rearrangement uses TRBV19 and TRBJ1-1, with TRBD1 matching 11 bases. The CDR3 runs to 17 residues. Germline CDR1 LNHDA, CDR2 SQIVND (reference sequence). The trim removed 1 base at V and 0 bases at J, leaving 4 bases unmatched. Here the CDR3 DNA reads TGTGCCAGTAGTATAGTCTGGACAGGGGGCATGAACACTGAAGCTTTCTTT. Encoded protein: CASSIVWTGGMNTEAFF.

The chain employs TRBV6-5 and TRBJ2-3; a weak D match, TRBD1 (6 bases). The CDR3 contains 14 residues. The germline CDR1 and CDR2 sequences are MNHEY and SVGAGI. Trimming removed 4 bases at V and 4 bases at J, with 12 bases between. The chain's CDR3 is CASSWAGASDTQYF. The DNA of the CDR3 is TGTGCCAGCAGTTGGGCAGGGGCTTCAGATACGCAGTATTTT.

Note on this clone: This may arise from a read error, as a much more abundant clone is one base away. This specimen includes other DNA sequences encoding the same CDR3. The chain links TRBV5-1 to TRBJ1-1, with D perhaps matching TRBD1 (5 bases). Germline lookup yields CDR1 SGHRS and CDR2 YFSETQ. The CDR3 contains 14 residues. This chain's CDR3 is CASSVQQGSAEAFF. Here the CDR3 DNA reads TGCGCCAGCAGCGTACAGCAGGGTTCCGCTGAAGCCTTCTTT.